Reported below is one T cell receptor (beta chain). Which antigen it targets is not known. Base qualities are not recorded, but no much larger clone differs from it by a single base. The data were taken from a study of radiation and T cells in renal cell carcinoma (TCRdb year 2020). Background on the whole study: Samples came from a clinical trial, in which primary renal cell carcinomas received 15 Gy stereotactic body radiation therapy followed by nephrectomy 4 weeks later. TCR beta sequencing covered roughly 53 samples in total, comprising some 25 tumors and 27 peripheral blood samples. In the 45 to 65 samples combined, 4,016,671 unique CDR3 nucleotide sequences were found, encoding roughly 3,000,000 unique CDR3 amino acid sequences.

The immunoSEQ kit was used, according to the manufacturer's recommendations, to generate TCR beta libraries from genomic DNA. Library preparation used a first multiplex PCR with proprietary primers, then a second PCR adding unique barcodes, with bead cleanups after each round. A positive control reaction and a negative control reaction, both provided in the kit, were run with every batch of samples. The final libraries underwent checking on an Agilent 4200 TapeStation D1000 ScreenTape, volumetric pooling, and quantification by qPCR. Sequencing was performed on an Illumina NextSeq500 with a MidOutput 150-cycle cartridge, and 156 Read1 and 15 Index1 cycles were run with kit custom primers. The pooled library was loaded at 0.85 to 1 pM, with a roughly 18% PhiX control spiked in. As for how the authors treated the data: The vendor-processed data were analyzed in R, and a clonotype was defined as all T cells that share the same CDR3 nucleotide sequence. For clone abundance analyses, frequencies were normalized to the 10,000 most abundant clones in each sample. Public T cell clones, averaging fewer than five per sample, were removed before analysis. An abundance difference of at least 32-fold between compartments was the criterion for calling clonotypes tumor-enriched or baseline blood-enriched. A beta-binomial differential abundance model was applied to find clonotypes that expanded or contracted between blood time points. Tumor-blood repertoire similarity was measured with the Baroni-Urbani and Buser coefficient, and groups were compared using two-tailed Wilcoxon tests in R. TCRdb took over this immuneACCESS table, retaining in-frame rearrangements with V and J assigned. Such tables are incomplete; in checked studies, under half of the missing clones stem from an unresolved V gene, and the remainder is unexplained. That table gives V, J and clone size, and the DNA gave D and trimming. For this sample the table gives about 150,000 clones, of which about 88% were detected only once. Together, the top ten hold roughly 4% of the sample.

Taken from the germline V gene, the CDR1 and CDR2 loops are SGHTA and FQGNSA. For this chain, trimming is 3 bases at the V end and 2 bases at the J end, and the number of junction bases without a gene match is 6. The cysteine opens and the phenylalanine closes a CDR3 of 16 amino acids. Only CDR3 DNA remains: 48 bases, in frame from the first base. What the time point label conveys for this sample: baseline pretreatment blood. Interpreted using the paper, the treatment or condition label stands for: 15 Gy SBRT to primary tumor, nephrectomy 4 weeks later. Serial peripheral blood from radiation-treated patients was sampled at baseline, 2 weeks and 4 weeks after SBRT to track tumor-enriched clonotypes. Renal cell carcinoma with clear cell pathology was present in all patients. The QIAamp DNA Blood Mini Kit (Qiagen) was used to prepare genomic DNA for TCR sequencing. The analyses included only samples that passed all quality control checks.

Overall study results and their limits: The single-armed trial design could not address effects of radiation dose or scheduling on the TCR repertoire. Top tumor clonotypes rose in blood from baseline to 2 weeks post-radiation, then contracted by 4 weeks, suggesting transient expansion of tumor-resident clones. Because no pretreatment tumor biopsies were available, whether clonotypes were present in the tumor at baseline could not be determined. Blood repertoire dynamics were not followed beyond 4 weeks after treatment.

The chain was built from TRBV7-2 and TRBJ2-3; the junction holds 9 bases that match TRBD2. The sequences come from blood, collected from a patient whose treatment included radiotherapy and nephrectomy. This TCR was recovered from a woman aged 70-85 years with renal cell carcinoma. This receptor carries the CDR3 CASSFGAGGYTDTQYF. Here is the DNA: TGTGCCAGCAGCTTCGGTGCGGGGGGGTACACAGATACGCAGTATTTT. Supplemented by the reference TRBV7-2 and TRBJ2-3 proteins around the CDR3, the complete variable domain is GAGVSQSPSNKVTEKGKDVELRCDPISGHTALYWYRQSLGQGLEFLIYFQGNSAPDKSGLPSDRFSAERTGGSVSTLTIQRTQQEDSAVYLCASSFGAGGYTDTQYFGPGTRLTVL.